Each of the 6 T cell receptor beta chains below was sequenced from the same sample in a study of CD8+CD57+ T cells in acquired aplastic anemia. Profiling of TCR beta VDJ combinations and CDR3 sequences used genomic DNA as template. TCRdb itself ran the reads through MiXCR, one entry per CDR3 protein. The sample holds 200,000 to 250,000 distinct CDR3 sequences, 61% seen once. The specimen sequenced was sorted CD4+, CD8+, or CD8+CD57+ T cells (not recorded which) from PBMCs. These receptors were collected from a human donor in good health.

A few counts support this clonotype. The rearrangement joins TRBV20-1 to TRBJ2-5; a possible D gene is TRBD2 (6 bases). With 6 bases removed from V and 4 bases from J, the gap between germline ends came to 18 bases. Germline CDR1 reads DFQATT; CDR2 reads SNEGSKA (reference sequence). This CDR3 region has 14 residues. The CDR3 nucleotides are TGCAGTGCCGTCGTGGCGGGGTTGTTAGAGACCCAGTACTTC. Translated: CSAVVAGLLETQYF.

This chain uses TRBV6-5 with TRBJ1-1, with D perhaps TRBD1 (5 bases). Germline V lookup: CDR1 MNHEY, CDR2 SVGAGI. The V gene lost 0 bases and the J gene lost 7 bases, with 12 bases spanning the gap. The CDR3 totals 14 residues. CDR3 region: CASSYSILGGEAFF. The CDR3 nucleotides are TGTGCCAGCAGTTACTCGATCTTGGGGGGTGAAGCTTTCTTT.

This clonotype was counted ten times or more. This sequence joins TRBV11-2 and TRBJ2-1, with TRBD1 matching over 8 bases. CDR3 length: 15 amino acids. V lost 4 bases and J lost 2; bases outside the gene matches: 4. Germline V gene lookup returns CDR1 SGHAT and CDR2 FQNNGV. The CDR3 reads CASSSTGDPYNEQFF. CDR3 sequence (DNA): TGTGCCAGCAGCTCGACAGGGGACCCCTACAATGAGCAGTTCTTC.

Details on this clonotype: At one of its ends the junction is not consistent with the germline gene, which may arise from a read error. This chain uses TRBV11-2 with TRBJ2-5, with 10 nucleotides matching TRBD2. The germline V gene has CDR1 SGHAT and CDR2 FQNNGV. The CDR3 consists of 16 residues. This CDR3 is CASSSQVPGLAMSQDF. The CDR3, as DNA: TGTGCCAGCAGCTCCCAAGTTCCGGGACTAGCGATGTCCCAGGACTTC.

The chain is built from TRBV20-1 and TRBJ2-3; D ambiguous. CDR3 length: 14 amino acids. The germline V gene has CDR1 DFQATT and CDR2 SNEGSKA (reference sequence). V was shortened by 3 bases and J by 0 bases, with 10 bases between the two germline ends. The CDR3 DNA is TGCAGTGCTAGGGACGGTCGAAGCACAGATACGCAGTATTTT. Translated: CSARDGRSTDTQYF.

This clonotype was picked up one time. The chain couples TRBV6-1 to TRBJ2-7; 7 bases are a match to TRBD1. The germline V gene encodes CDR1 MNHNS and CDR2 SASEGT. The junction had 14 bases not matched to a gene; V was cut back by 5 bases and J by 7 bases. CDR3 size: 15 residues. CDR3 sequence (DNA): TGTGCCAGCAGTATTACGACAGGGAGCTGGAAAGAGCAGTACTTC. Protein sequence: CASSITTGSWKEQYF.